The T cell receptor (beta chain) described here comes from a study of beta chain features in type 1 diabetes (dated by TCRdb to between 2018 and 2020). In terms of the full investigation: Patients and healthy donors did not differ in mean age, gender distribution, total cell number or subset yield. In the study, recently diagnosed type 1 diabetes patients and matched healthy donors were compared on the TCRB repertoires of their sorted circulating CD4+ T cell subsets. Regulatory and stem cell-like memory subsets were obtained from only 8 patients and roughly 8 healthy donors, while naive and central memory subsets were obtained from all 28 donors. Across all samples, some 110,000,000 sorted cells were examined, and cell number per subset correlated strongly with RNA yield.

There are 15 amino acids in the CDR3, from cysteine to phenylalanine inclusive. Only the CDR3 region is kept as DNA, spanning 45 bases read in frame from base 1. Trimming at the junction amounts to 1 base on V and 6 bases on J, and the germline ends lie 13 bases apart. The germline V gene provides CDR1 SGHAT and CDR2 FQNNGV. The entire amount of isolated RNA was reverse transcribed using the High Capacity cDNA Reverse Transcription Kit, so the sequenced TCRB transcripts were expressed ones. Deep immunoSEQ sequencing was applied to naive, central memory and regulatory T cell samples, giving an average of around 3.4 million total reads per sample. Sorted cells were lysed in RLT buffer and RNA was extracted with DNase-treated RNeasy Micro or Mini kits, depending on cell number. To prevent cross-contamination, every cell subset was processed on its own, while patient and healthy donor samples were processed together. Using the immunoSEQ multiplex PCR, TCRB sequences were amplified from cDNA into 87-bp fragments spanning the CDR3 region. Sequencing of the amplicons was performed on the Illumina HiSeq platform. On the study's bioinformatics: PCR bias was computationally corrected using synthetic template baselines, reads within Hamming distance 2 were collapsed, and singletons that could not be merged were discarded. Reads were aligned to IMGT to assign V, D and J genes, CDR3 length, and insertions or deletions at six rearrangement sites. Within each subset, clonotype counts were normalized to sorted cell number, after which true diversity and Gini coefficients were computed with the tcR R package. Repertoire sharing was quantified using the overlap coefficient calculated on TCRB nucleotide sequences. The source is immuneACCESS, and TCRdb retained only in-frame sequences with V and J called. Part of the clones is not carried over; for the studies checked, unresolved V genes explain less than half of this, and the remainder is unexplained. V, J and clone size were drawn from that table, and D and trimming were deduced from the DNA. This sample has about 320,000 clones in its table, and around 15% of those were observed once. Roughly 6.7% of the sample lies in the top ten.

Results and caveats for the whole study, not just this receptor: Naive, central memory and regulatory TCRB repertoires appeared to be more similar among patients than among healthy donors. Fewer insertions and more nucleotide deletions at VDJ recombination sites were observed in patients with type 1 diabetes, implying thymic rearrangement abnormalities. In all four CD4+ subsets, TCRB CDR3 length was moderately but significantly shorter in type 1 diabetes patients. HLA sub-analyses involved small numbers of individuals, so any influence of HLA type on TCRB rearrangement remained unresolved. Shorter templates might have been favored by PCR, but patient and control samples were amplified and corrected together, so both groups would have been affected equally by any skew. Because cDNA was sequenced instead of genomic DNA, activated cells with high expression could be over-represented, although the groups did not differ in activation or CD3 levels.

Each donor gave one peripheral blood draw, averaging approximately 0.11 L, which was collected into heparinised tubes. Naive, central memory, regulatory and stem cell-like memory CD4+ T cells were sorted on a BD FACSAria II using a panel including CD45RO, CCR7, CD25, CD127, CD95 and CD27. A purity above 95% was achieved for all sorted populations. PBMCs were isolated immediately by Lymphoprep density gradient centrifugation and stained directly without culture. So that batch effects would be minimized, each experiment stained and sorted samples in pairs, pairing one healthy donor with one patient. Turning to this clone: There is no known antigen for this receptor. Base qualities were left out, and no much larger clone turns up one base away.

Sequences were obtained from central memory CD4+ T cells from blood. The receptor's source is a young man in good health. The V and J segments used are TRBV11-2 and TRBJ2-4; the D gene may be TRBD1 or TRBD2, since each aligns over 6 bases. The DNA sequence reads TGTGCCAGCAGCTTAGCGGGGGCGACGAGAAACATTCAGTACTTC. Translated, it gives CASSLAGATRNIQYF.